Listed below are T cell receptor beta chains from one sample, sequenced in a study of vaccination effects on CD4 cells after COVID-19. No antigen is known for these receptors. The data were produced by immunoSEQ multiplex PCR, yet TCRdb's version contains in-frame clones alone and is incomplete. This repertoire shows about 53,000 clones, over 60% found once; its top ten account for around 3.3%. The material was CD4+ T cells from PBMCs cultured without peptide, obtained before COVID-19 vaccination. The origin of the receptors is a human donor who received a COVID-19 vaccine. The CDR3 runs from the conserved cysteine through the conserved F or W. The order of the fields is V gene, D gene, J gene, clone size, CDR3 DNA, CDR3 protein. D genes are given only for firm matches. A row's size may be missing; if present it is once, few, many or a size class.

TRBV5-1,.,TRBJ2-2,.,TGCGCCAGCAGCTTAACCCCGACTGGGGCCGACACCGGGGAGCTGTTTTTT,CASSLTPTGADTGELFF
TRBV5-1,.,TRBJ1-1,.,TGCGCCAGCAGCTTGGGGCCAAGTAACACTGAAGCTTTCTTT,CASSLGPSNTEAFF
TRBV19,.,TRBJ2-2,.,TGTGCCAGTAGCCGCTCCCGGACAGTTCTCGCGAACACCGGGGAGCTGTTTTTT,CASSRSRTVLANTGELFF
TRBV7-2,TRBD2,TRBJ2-3,once,TGTGCCAGCAGCTTAGTGGGGACTAGCGGGGGGGCCGGGGATACGCAGTATTTT,CASSLVGTSGGAGDTQYF
TRBV30,.,TRBJ2-3,.,TGTGCCTGGAGCAGGGGGAGGACAGATACGCAGTATTTT,CAWSRGRTDTQYF
TRBV4-1,TRBD2,TRBJ2-3,.,TGCGCCAGCAGCCAAGGACTAGCGGGGGGTCAAGATACGCAGTATTTT,CASSQGLAGGQDTQYF
TRBV5-1,.,TRBJ2-3,.,TGCGCCAGCAGCTTGGAGGACGGGAGCACAGATACGCAGTATTTT,CASSLEDGSTDTQYF
TRBV27,TRBD2,TRBJ2-5,.,TGTGCCAGCAGTTCCCTAGCGGGGCAAGAGACCCAGTACTTC,CASSSLAGQETQYF
TRBV3-1/TRBV3-2,.,TRBJ2-2,.,TGTGCCAGCACCCGGGTCCAAGGGACCGGGGAGCTGTTTTTT,CASTRVQGTGELFF
TRBV11-2,.,TRBJ2-3,.,TGTGCCAGCAGTCGTAGTTTCAGGGAAAGCACAGATACGCAGTATTTT,CASSRSFRESTDTQYF
TRBV27,.,TRBJ2-2,.,TGTGCCAGCAGTCTAAAGACAGTGAACACCGGGGAGCTGTTTTTT,CASSLKTVNTGELFF
TRBV10-1,TRBD1,TRBJ2-1,few,TGCGCCAGCAGTGATACGGGACAGGGGTTGTACAATGAGCAGTTCTTC,CASSDTGQGLYNEQFF
TRBV4-1,TRBD1,TRBJ1-4,.,TGCGCCAGCAGCCTACCCCTTCAACAGGGGTTAACTAATGAAAAACTGTTTTTT,CASSLPLQQGLTNEKLFF
TRBV24-1,TRBD1,TRBJ2-5,.,TGTGCCACCAGCCGATCCGCAGGGGGCGGGGAGACCCAGTACTTC,CATSRSAGGGETQYF
TRBV6-1,.,TRBJ1-3,.,TGTGCCAGCAGGGATCCTGGAAACACCATATATTTT,CASRDPGNTIYF
TRBV30,TRBD2,TRBJ2-3,.,TGTGCCTGGAGTGTAGGGTTAGCGGGGGGGCCCTCAGATACGCAGTATTTT,CAWSVGLAGGPSDTQYF
TRBV7-9,.,TRBJ2-5,.,TGTGCCAGCAGCGTCCGTGAAGTACCCCAGTACTTC,CASSVREVPQYF
TRBV7-9,TRBD2,TRBJ2-1,.,TGTGCCAGCAGCTCCTGGGGGGGGTCCTACAATGAGCAGTTCTTC,CASSSWGGSYNEQFF
TRBV11-2,.,TRBJ2-5,.,TGTGCCAGCAGCTTAGGTCTAGCGCAAGAGACCCAGTACTTC,CASSLGLAQETQYF
TRBV5-1,TRBD1,TRBJ1-4,.,TGCGCCAGCAGACCGGGACAGACATTTGAAAAACTGTTTTTT,CASRPGQTFEKLFF
TRBV7-2,.,TRBJ2-3,.,TGTGCCAGCAGCCGGACAGAGTATACGCAGTATTTT,CASSRTEYTQYF
TRBV14,TRBD1,TRBJ2-1,.,TGTGCCAGCAGCCAAGTACCGGCGGTTTGGGCCAGGGGGTACTACAATGAGCAGTTCTTC,CASSQVPAVWARGYYNEQFF
TRBV5-1,.,TRBJ2-2,few,TGCGCCAGCAGCTTGTTTGGGAACACCGGGGAGCTGTTTTTT,CASSLFGNTGELFF
TRBV27,.,TRBJ2-2,.,TGTGCCAGCACCTCTACTGCCAACACCGGGGAGCTGTTTTTT,CASTSTANTGELFF
TRBV5-1,TRBD2,TRBJ2-2,.,TGCGCCAGCAGCTTCATAGCGGGGACGAACACCGGGGAGCTGTTTTTT,CASSFIAGTNTGELFF
TRBV19,.,TRBJ2-3,.,TGTGCCAGTAGTATACGGCCTCATTATACAGATACGCAGTATTTT,CASSIRPHYTDTQYF
TRBV4-2,.,TRBJ1-6,.,TGTGCCAGCAGCCAACAGGGAGGCGGCGTCCTTTCACCCCTCCACTTT,CASSQQGGGVLSPLHF
TRBV4-1,TRBD1,TRBJ1-1,.,TGCGCCAGCAGCCGGACCACAGGGGGCACTGAAGCTTTCTTT,CASSRTTGGTEAFF
TRBV7-7,TRBD2,TRBJ2-4,.,TGTGCCAGCAGCTTATATGCCCGGGGGGGTGGCAAAAACATTCAGTACTTC,CASSLYARGGGKNIQYF
TRBV30,.,TRBJ1-1,once,TGTGCCTGGAGTGCCCGGGTCGTATTGATTGGAGGGGGATGGACTGAAGCTTTCTTT,CAWSARVVLIGGGWTEAFF
TRBV2,TRBD1,TRBJ1-2,.,TGTGCCAGCAGGGAACGCGGGACAGGTTATGGCTACACCTTC,CASRERGTGYGYTF
TRBV6-2/TRBV6-3,.,TRBJ2-5,.,TGTGCCAGCAGTTACTCGAGAGTCCAGGGACCCCAAGAGACCCAGTACTTC,CASSYSRVQGPQETQYF
TRBV5-5,.,TRBJ2-5,.,TGTGCCAGCAGCTTGCTGCAGAGTCAAGAGACCCAGTACTTC,CASSLLQSQETQYF
TRBV7-8,.,TRBJ1-6,.,TGTGCCAGCAGCTTAGCCCGGAGGGGGGGGGATTCACCCCTCCACTTT,CASSLARRGGDSPLHF
TRBV24-1,.,TRBJ1-1,.,TGTGCCACCAGTGACACATCAAGGGGGGATGAAGCTTTCTTT,CATSDTSRGDEAFF
TRBV5-1,TRBD1,TRBJ1-4,.,TGCGCCAGCAGCTCACCCCGGGACAGGGGACGAGGGAAACTGTTTTTT,CASSSPRDRGRGKLFF
TRBV6-5,.,TRBJ1-4,once,TGTGCCAGCAGTCCCAGGGTAACAAATGAAAAACTGTTTTTT,CASSPRVTNEKLFF
TRBV11-2,.,TRBJ2-5,.,TGTGCCAGCAGCCAGTCGGAGACCCAGTACTTC,CASSQSETQYF
TRBV2,.,TRBJ1-3,once,TGTGCCAGCAGGCGGGAGGGGAGTCTCAGCGGAAACACCATATATTTT,CASRREGSLSGNTIYF
TRBV5-4,TRBD1,TRBJ1-2,.,TGTGCCAGCAGCCTAGACAGGGGGCACGGCTACACCTTC,CASSLDRGHGYTF
TRBV2,TRBD1,TRBJ1-1,.,TGTGCCAGCAGTCGAGACAGGGACGCGACTGAAGCTTTCTTT,CASSRDRDATEAFF
TRBV3-1/TRBV3-2,.,TRBJ1-2,.,TGTGCCAGCAGCCAGACAGATAACTATGGCTACACCTTC,CASSQTDNYGYTF
TRBV12-5,.,TRBJ2-3,.,TGTGCTAGTGGTTTGGTAATTCACGGGGGTATAGATACGCAGTATTTT,CASGLVIHGGIDTQYF
TRBV11-2,TRBD1,TRBJ2-3,once,TGTGCCAGCAGCATTGACCGGGACAGGGGTTCGGATACGCAGTATTTT,CASSIDRDRGSDTQYF
TRBV5-1,TRBD1,TRBJ2-2,few,TGCGCCAGCAGCTTACAGGGGACGAACACCGGGGAGCTGTTTTTT,CASSLQGTNTGELFF
TRBV30,.,TRBJ1-2,.,TGTGCCTGGAGTGTATTAGAGGGCGGTGGCTACACCTTC,CAWSVLEGGGYTF